Described below is a single T cell receptor (beta chain) sequence and its context. Its target is not known. 60 Vbeta and 13 Jbeta primers were used in PCR. TCRdb's copy holds only in-frame clones and misses some; the assay was immunoSEQ multiplex PCR. Among more than 110,000 clones, 60% to 80% were seen once, and the ten largest hold about 1%. The data are from a study of cytomegalovirus exposure and HLA in healthy donors. Findings and caveats of the study: High specificity and sensitivity for cytomegalovirus status were reported for the classifier. Being productive about 87% or about 30% of the time was typical of most TCR beta V segments in an earlier analysis. Several of the most significant clusters appeared, in a later analysis, to be linked to common viral pathogens.

The sequenced sample consisted of PBMCs. This sequence originates from a man aged 18 to 35 in good health and CMV-seronegative.

Written as DNA, the CDR3 is TGTGCCAGCTCACCACCAAGATTTAGCGGGGGACTCACAGATACGCAGTATTTT. Protein sequence: CASSPPRFSGGLTDTQYF. V usage is TRBV18 and J usage is TRBJ2-3; 9 nucleotides match TRBD2. The CDR3 extends over 18 amino acids. CDR1 is KGHSH and CDR2 is LQKENI in the germline V gene. The V gene end was trimmed by 0 bases and the J gene end by 2 bases; junction bases not matched to a gene: 9.